This is a list of T cell receptor beta chains from one sample in a study of cytomegalovirus exposure and HLA in healthy donors. Only in-frame clones appear in the TCRdb table, and some are missing; sequencing was by immunoSEQ multiplex PCR. The repertoire holds approximately 210,000 clones, with 81% as singletons. The specimen was PBMCs. Every receptor here comes from a man aged 18 to 35 in good health and CMV-seronegative. Both conserved end residues are part of each CDR3. The D gene is left open where the match is weak. Clone size is shown for a subset of rows, as once, few, many or a class of expanded clone.

clone size	V gene	D gene	J gene	CDR3 DNA	CDR3 protein
-	TRBV5-1	TRBD1	TRBJ1-3	TGCGCCAGCAGCTTGGAGACAGGGGCTGGAAACACCATATATTTT	CASSLETGAGNTIYF
-	TRBV19	-	TRBJ1-1	TGTGCCAGTTCCGACAACTCTGGCACTGAAGCTTTCTTT	CASSDNSGTEAFF
few	TRBV29-1	TRBD1	TRBJ2-3	TGCACCATGACCCCGGGACAGAGTGTAGATACGCAGTATTTT	CTMTPGQSVDTQYF
-	TRBV5-4	-	TRBJ1-5	TGTGCCAGCAGCTTGGATGGCCCTTATAGCAATCAGCCCCAGCATTTT	CASSLDGPYSNQPQHF
-	TRBV28	TRBD2	TRBJ2-7	TGTGCCAGCAGTTTAGCGGGGCTAGCGGCTGTCTACGAGCAGTACTTC	CASSLAGLAAVYEQYF
few	TRBV9	TRBD1	TRBJ1-3	TGTGCCAGCAGCGACCAGGACAGGGGCTCTGGAAACACCATATATTTT	CASSDQDRGSGNTIYF
-	TRBV19	-	TRBJ1-4	TGTGCCAGTAAGGCGGCGTCCCATAATGAAAAACTGTTTTTT	CASKAASHNEKLFF
-	TRBV6-5	-	TRBJ1-5	TGTGCCAGCAGTTTACAGCAGGGTCAGCCCCAGCATTTT	CASSLQQGQPQHF
-	TRBV6-6	-	TRBJ1-3	TGTGCCAGCAGTGTGCCCACGCAGGGTGGAAACACCATATATTTT	CASSVPTQGGNTIYF
-	TRBV11-2	TRBD2	TRBJ2-1	TGTGCCAGCAGCCGGGGGGTGGGACTAGGGTACAATGAGCAGTTCTTC	CASSRGVGLGYNEQFF
few	TRBV7-2	-	TRBJ1-6	TGTGCCAGCAGCCGAATCGGACAGCGAAATTCACCCCTCCACTTT	CASSRIGQRNSPLHF
-	TRBV10-1	TRBD2	TRBJ2-2	TGCGCCAGCAGTCCTAGCGGGGGGGCCACCGGGGAGCTGTTTTTT	CASSPSGGATGELFF
few	TRBV7-3	TRBD2	TRBJ2-1	TGTGCCAGCAGCCAAACCGGCTTCGGACTAGCGGGAGGAAAGCAGTTCTTC	CASSQTGFGLAGGKQFF
-	TRBV9	-	TRBJ1-3	TGTGCCAGCAGCGGATACCGACAGAACTCTGGAAACACCATATATTTT	CASSGYRQNSGNTIYF
-	TRBV7-3	-	TRBJ2-2	TGTGCCAGCAACCTGGGACACAAGAACACCGGGGAGCTGTTTTTT	CASNLGHKNTGELFF
-	TRBV5-1	TRBD1	TRBJ2-7	TGCGCCAGCAGCGGACAGGTCTCCTACGAGCAGTACTTC	CASSGQVSYEQYF
-	TRBV2	TRBD1	TRBJ1-6	TGTGCCAGCAGTGATTTCCGGGACAGCAATTCACCCCTCCACTTT	CASSDFRDSNSPLHF
-	TRBV7-9	-	TRBJ2-7	TGTGCCAGCAGCTTAGCTCACTACGAGCAGTACTTC	CASSLAHYEQYF
-	TRBV18	-	TRBJ2-6	TGTGCCAGCTCACCCGGCTCTGGGGCCAACGTCCTGACTTTC	CASSPGSGANVLTF
few	TRBV19	-	TRBJ2-7	TGTGCCAGTAGTATTGGGTCCAGGGCCCACTACGAGCAGTACTTC	CASSIGSRAHYEQYF
once	TRBV6-5	TRBD2	TRBJ2-7	TGTGCCAGCCAACGTAGCGGGGGGGGGACCTACGAGCAGTACTTC	CASQRSGGGTYEQYF
-	TRBV4-3	-	TRBJ1-4	TGCGCCAGCAGCCAAGATTTGCGCAGGGGAGCCTTGGCTAATGAAAAACTGTTTTTT	CASSQDLRRGALANEKLFF
-	TRBV11-2	-	TRBJ1-1	TGTGCCAGCAGCTTCTCAGGGGATGAAGCTTTCTTT	CASSFSGDEAFF
-	TRBV2	-	TRBJ2-5	TGTGCCAGCAGTGAATCCGGGACTCGGGCGACCCAGTACTTC	CASSESGTRATQYF
medium-sized	TRBV27	-	TRBJ2-3	TGTGCCAGCAGTTTCGGTCCGGTAGACACTAGCACAGATACGCAGTATTTT	CASSFGPVDTSTDTQYF
-	TRBV19	-	TRBJ1-6	TGTGCCAGTAGTTCCCCAAGGGGAACCGGCTCCTATAATTCACCCCTCCACTTT	CASSSPRGTGSYNSPLHF
-	TRBV12-5	-	TRBJ1-3	TGTGCTAGTGGTTTGGGACAGAGAAACACCATATATTTT	CASGLGQRNTIYF
-	TRBV5-6	-	TRBJ2-5	TGTGCCAGCAGCTTGAAGGGCCGGAGGCGAGAGACCCAGTACTTC	CASSLKGRRRETQYF
once	TRBV5-1	TRBD1	TRBJ1-2	TGCGCCAGCACCTTAACAGGGGCGCACTATGGCTACACCTTC	CASTLTGAHYGYTF
once	TRBV30	TRBD1	TRBJ2-3	TGTGCCTGGAGTGGCCCAGGGGGTCCCCAGCAGTATTTT	CAWSGPGGPQQYF
few	TRBV5-6	TRBD1	TRBJ1-6	TGTGCCAGCAGCTTCCGGACAGGGAAAATGTCACCCCTCCACTTT	CASSFRTGKMSPLHF
-	TRBV5-4	TRBD1	TRBJ2-3	TGTGCCAGTAGGGACAGGGGCAGCACAGATACGCAGTATTTT	CASRDRGSTDTQYF
-	TRBV7-9	TRBD1	TRBJ2-7	TGTGCCAGCAGCCTTAGGATGACAGGGACAGGGAATTACTACGAGCAGTACTTC	CASSLRMTGTGNYYEQYF